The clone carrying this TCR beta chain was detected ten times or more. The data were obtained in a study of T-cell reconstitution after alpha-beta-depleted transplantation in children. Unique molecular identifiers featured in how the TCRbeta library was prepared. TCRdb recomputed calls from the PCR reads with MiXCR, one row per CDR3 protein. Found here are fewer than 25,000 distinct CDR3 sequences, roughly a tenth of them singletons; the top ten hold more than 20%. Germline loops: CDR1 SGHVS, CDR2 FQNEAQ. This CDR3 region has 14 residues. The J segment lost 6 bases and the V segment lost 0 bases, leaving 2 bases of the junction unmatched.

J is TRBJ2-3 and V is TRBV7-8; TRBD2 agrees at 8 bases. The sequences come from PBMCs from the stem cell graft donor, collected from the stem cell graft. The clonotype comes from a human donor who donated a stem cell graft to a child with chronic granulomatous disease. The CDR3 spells CASSLAGGGDTQYF. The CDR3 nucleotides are TGTGCCAGCAGCTTAGCCGGGGGGGGGGATACGCAGTATTTT.